This is a list of T cell receptor beta chains from one sample in a study of naive and memory T cell subsets. In TCRdb, the UMI-ligation and nested PCR reads were re-called with MiXCR into one record per CDR3 protein. In the table there are more than 95,000 distinct CDR3 sequences, approximately 14% of which are singletons. The material sequenced was naive CD8+ T cells from blood. The source is a human donor in good health. Each CDR3 is given with its conserved first and last residue. The D gene is left open where the match is weak. Only part of the rows carry a size: once, few, many, or a class if the clone is expanded.

TGCAGTGCTAGGGGGACTAGCGGGGGGGATAGGGTCTACAATGAGCAGTTCTTC	CSARGTSGGDRVYNEQFF	TRBD2	TRBV20-1	TRBJ2-1	few
TGTGCCAGCAGCCGCAAAAGGGACAGGTTCTATGGCTACACCTTC	CASSRKRDRFYGYTF	TRBD1	TRBV7-8	TRBJ1-2	NA
TGCAGCGTTGAAGCAGGGGCACCCGTTGAGCAGTTCTTC	CSVEAGAPVEQFF	NA	TRBV29-1	TRBJ2-1	many
TGTGCCAGCAGGGGGGGCACAGATACGCAGTATTTT	CASRGGTDTQYF	NA	TRBV7-3	TRBJ2-3	NA
TGCAGTGCTAGAGACAGGGGAGGGGTGTACCAAGAGACCCAGTACTTC	CSARDRGGVYQETQYF	NA	TRBV20-1	TRBJ2-5	NA
TGTGCCAGCAGTGGCCCCCCAGGAGCGGGAGTTAACATTCAGTACTTC	CASSGPPGAGVNIQYF	TRBD2	TRBV25-1	TRBJ2-4	NA
TGTGCCAGCAGCTTCAAGGCAAACAATCAGCCCCAGCATTTT	CASSFKANNQPQHF	NA	TRBV7-9	TRBJ1-5	few
TGCAGTGCTGTCACCTCTAGGGAGAACTCTGGAAACACCATATATTTT	CSAVTSRENSGNTIYF	NA	TRBV20-1	TRBJ1-3	many
TGCAGTGCTAGAAGGACAGCAGACTACGAGCAGTACTTC	CSARRTADYEQYF	NA	TRBV20-1	TRBJ2-7	many
TGCAGCGTACTGGACAGCTACAATGAGCAGTTCTTC	CSVLDSYNEQFF	NA	TRBV29-1	TRBJ2-1	NA
TGCGCCAGCAGCCAGGACAGGGACTACGAGCAGTACTTC	CASSQDRDYEQYF	TRBD1	TRBV4-3	TRBJ2-7	few
TGTGCCAGCAGCCCCACAGGTGACGCTGAGCAGTTCTTC	CASSPTGDAEQFF	NA	TRBV7-9	TRBJ2-1	many
TGTGCCAGCAGTGCTTACCCGGGACACGTAGATCAGTACTTC	CASSAYPGHVDQYF	NA	TRBV2	TRBJ2-4	NA
TGCAGTGCAAGGACCGAGACCTACTTTGGTTTCGCTGAAGCTTTCTTT	CSARTETYFGFAEAFF	NA	TRBV20-1	TRBJ1-1	NA
TGTGCCAGCACGGGGGGGGCTAGCGCCTACAATGAGCAGTTCTTC	CASTGGASAYNEQFF	TRBD2	TRBV7-8	TRBJ2-1	few